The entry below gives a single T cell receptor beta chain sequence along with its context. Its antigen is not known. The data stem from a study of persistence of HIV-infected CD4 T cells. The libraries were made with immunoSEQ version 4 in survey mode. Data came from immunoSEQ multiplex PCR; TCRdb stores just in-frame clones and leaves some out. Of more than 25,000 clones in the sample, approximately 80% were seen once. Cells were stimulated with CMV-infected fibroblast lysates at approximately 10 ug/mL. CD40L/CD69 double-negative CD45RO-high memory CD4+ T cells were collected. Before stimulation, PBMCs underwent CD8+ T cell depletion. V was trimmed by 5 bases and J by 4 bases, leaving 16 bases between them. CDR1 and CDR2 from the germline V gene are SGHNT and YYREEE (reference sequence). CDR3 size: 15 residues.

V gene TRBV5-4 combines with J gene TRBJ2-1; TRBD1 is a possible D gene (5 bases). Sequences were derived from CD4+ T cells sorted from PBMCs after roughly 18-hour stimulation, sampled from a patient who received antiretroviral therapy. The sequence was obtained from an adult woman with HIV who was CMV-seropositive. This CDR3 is CASRPDTRQYNEQFF. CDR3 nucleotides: TGTGCCAGCAGACCGGACACGAGGCAATACAATGAGCAGTTCTTC.